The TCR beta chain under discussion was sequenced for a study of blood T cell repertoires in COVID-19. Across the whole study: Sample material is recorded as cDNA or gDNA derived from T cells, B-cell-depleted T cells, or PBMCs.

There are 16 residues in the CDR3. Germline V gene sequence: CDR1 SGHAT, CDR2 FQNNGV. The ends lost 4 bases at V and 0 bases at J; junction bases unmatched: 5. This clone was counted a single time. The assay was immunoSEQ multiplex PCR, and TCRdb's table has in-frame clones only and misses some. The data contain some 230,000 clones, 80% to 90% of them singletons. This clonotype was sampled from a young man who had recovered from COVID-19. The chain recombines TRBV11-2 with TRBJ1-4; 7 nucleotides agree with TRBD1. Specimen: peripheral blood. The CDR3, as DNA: TGTGCCAGCAGCTCGGACAGGTTGGCAACTAATGAAAAACTGTTTTTT. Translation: CASSSDRLATNEKLFF.